The present T cell receptor beta chain was sequenced within a study of shared clonotypes between healthy human individuals. General observations from the study: It was anticipated that sequencing depth would influence how many clonotypes donors shared.

From germline, CDR1 is SQVTM and CDR2 ANQGSEA. The CDR3 runs 13 residues. The V gene lost 6 bases and the J gene lost 0 bases, with 9 bases spanning the gap. Of note for this clone: No antigen is known for it.

Each PCR replicate run on unsorted PBMC took in approximately 270 ng DNA, some 28,000 T cell genomes. As processed by the authors: Junction-only immunoSEQ data arrived without quality scores, meaning filtering differed. Measured with immunoSEQ multiplex PCR; TCRdb has only the in-frame clones, and not every one. Clone size and V and J calls were adopted from that table, with D and trimming inferred from the DNA. The table has around 450,000 clones, around 79% seen once; the top ten hold 13%. The chain couples TRBV29-1 to TRBJ2-1; a weak D match, TRBD1 (6 bases). The clonotype originates from a woman in her 40s in good health. Some clones in this sample may be carry-over from other donors' samples. Sequenced material: PBMCs. CDR3: CSVRGGSYNEQFF. DNA for the CDR3: TGCAGCGTAAGAGGGGGCTCCTACAATGAGCAGTTCTTC.